A selection of T cell receptor beta chains follows, all from one sample in a study of T cells after yellow fever vaccination. MiXCR was run by TCRdb on the 5' RACE reads, yielding one entry per CDR3 protein. The top ten hold 11% to 15% of the sample, which has hundreds of thousands of distinct CDR3 sequences, 13% seen once. Sequenced material: PBMCs, taken on the day of the yellow fever booster vaccination. The receptors here all came from a man aged 30 to 39 who received the YFV17D yellow fever vaccine. CDR3s include the opening cysteine and the closing phenylalanine or tryptophan. The order of the fields is V gene, D gene, CDR3 protein. The D gene is left open where the match is weak.

V gene: TRBV20-1
D gene: -
CDR3 protein: CSARGHWPVSETQYF

V gene: TRBV12-3/TRBV12-4
D gene: -
CDR3 protein: CASSAGYGSGGELFF

V gene: TRBV23-1
D gene: -
CDR3 protein: CASSQSEGRQYF

V gene: TRBV4-3
D gene: -
CDR3 protein: CASGQIKTNEKLFF

V gene: TRBV20-1
D gene: TRBD2
CDR3 protein: CSARRTSGRTDTQYF

V gene: TRBV12-3/TRBV12-4
D gene: -
CDR3 protein: CASSLGVGSSRAQHF

V gene: TRBV20-1
D gene: -
CDR3 protein: CSVGISTYEQYF

V gene: TRBV5-1
D gene: TRBD2
CDR3 protein: CASRLAGGGTDTQYF

V gene: TRBV11-2
D gene: TRBD2
CDR3 protein: CASSNRLAGGEQYF

V gene: TRBV5-4
D gene: -
CDR3 protein: CASSPSTDTGELFF

V gene: TRBV6-4
D gene: -
CDR3 protein: CASSGGDRRVNEQYF

V gene: TRBV7-5
D gene: -
CDR3 protein: CISVPEAQGRDEQYF

V gene: TRBV10-3
D gene: -
CDR3 protein: CANRAGTNTEAFF

V gene: TRBV11-2
D gene: -
CDR3 protein: CASSLEVQGNEQFF

V gene: TRBV24-1
D gene: -
CDR3 protein: CATSAGISNQPQHF

V gene: TRBV7-9
D gene: -
CDR3 protein: CASSAGRGLRNTEAFF

V gene: TRBV12-3/TRBV12-4
D gene: -
CDR3 protein: CAARGAGMEQFF

V gene: TRBV20-1
D gene: -
CDR3 protein: CSATPPQAYEQYF

V gene: TRBV28
D gene: TRBD1
CDR3 protein: CASFGTANEKLFF

V gene: TRBV10-3
D gene: -
CDR3 protein: CAISQGPEAYEQYF

V gene: TRBV4-2
D gene: -
CDR3 protein: CASSPIEGGHSEQYF

V gene: TRBV20-1
D gene: TRBD1
CDR3 protein: CSARPGQGDGDTIYF

V gene: TRBV12-5
D gene: -
CDR3 protein: CASGSSFSFQFF

V gene: TRBV20-1
D gene: -
CDR3 protein: CSATGTTREPQHF

V gene: TRBV29-1
D gene: -
CDR3 protein: CSVDVRGGLDEQFF

V gene: TRBV5-6
D gene: TRBD1
CDR3 protein: CASSWQQGDTDTQYF

V gene: TRBV24-1
D gene: -
CDR3 protein: CATSDLAGVDTQYF